This entry is about one TCR beta chain. What it binds is unknown. The junction differs from germline at one of its ends, possibly a read error. This specimen includes other DNA sequences encoding the same CDR3. The CDR3 has 16 residues. Germline assignment: CDR1 LNHNV and CDR2 YYDKDF (reference sequence). Produced via immunoSEQ multiplex PCR; TCRdb's table is partial and in-frame only. Among tens of thousands of clones listed, approximately 92% were seen once. This sample was included in a study of OX40 agonist ivuxolimab in advanced cancers. Background on the study: Ivuxolimab, an antibody that agonizes OX40 (CD134), was administered to the patients.

Overall study findings and caveats: Among T cells, CD8+ cells averaged more expanded clones than CD4+ cells.

The sample in question was CD4+ or CD8+ T cells sorted from blood, obtained in a trial of the OX40 agonist ivuxolimab. This chain connects TRBV15 to TRBJ2-5; D gene uncertain. This clonotype was sampled from an adult with an advanced solid tumor such as melanoma, head and neck, liver or kidney cancer. CDR3 in DNA: TGCGCCACCAGCAGAGAGAACGGGCAGTTCCAAGAGACCCAGTACTTC. It encodes CATSRENGQFQETQYF.